The 27 T cell receptor beta chains reported below all come from one sample, sequenced in a study of T cell responses to AZD1222 COVID-19 vaccine. Sequencing used immunoSEQ multiplex PCR; TCRdb keeps in-frame clones, though not all of them. Of about 140,000 clones in the sample, under 90% were seen once. The specimen comprised peripheral blood, sampled 28 days after the second AZD1222 dose. The receptors were sampled from an adult who received the AZD1222 COVID-19 vaccine.

The chain recombines TRBV20-1 with TRBJ1-1; D remains unclear. The CDR3 runs 11 residues. V was cut by 6 bases and J by 3 bases, with 8 bases left in between. Germline V CDR1 and CDR2: DFQATT, SNEGSKA (reference sequence). Written as DNA, the CDR3 is TGCAGTGCAAATCAGGACACTGAAGCTTTCTTT. This encodes CSANQDTEAFF.

V and J are TRBV9 and TRBJ2-6, with D tentatively TRBD1 (5 bases). The V end lost 4 bases, the J end lost 2 bases, and 10 bases lay between the germline ends. This CDR3 has 15 amino acids. Germline loops: CDR1 SGDLS, CDR2 YYNGEE. CDR3 in amino acids: CASSPQTAGANVLTF. CDR3 DNA: TGTGCCAGCAGCCCTCAGACAGCTGGGGCCAACGTCCTGACTTTC.

This clone has only a few counts. The rearrangement uses TRBV28 and TRBJ1-5; 7 bases are a match to TRBD1. The CDR3 runs to 13 residues. Trimming at V came to 4 bases and at J to 8 bases, leaving 5 bases not matched to a gene. Germline V lookup: CDR1 MDHEN, CDR2 SYDVKM. The CDR3 DNA sequence: TGTGCCAGCAGTTCCCAGGGGGTGAAGCCCCAGCATTTT. This translates into CASSSQGVKPQHF.

The gene calls are TRBV5-1 and TRBJ2-5; the D is unclear. Germline values: CDR1 SGHRS, CDR2 YFSETQ. V was cut by 6 bases and J by 2 bases, with 11 bases left in between. The CDR3 contains 13 residues. CDR3 DNA: TGCGCCAGCACGGTCGGGCTACAAGAGACCCAGTACTTC. This sequence encodes CASTVGLQETQYF. Combining the CDR3 with reference TRBV5-1 and TRBJ2-5 gives the whole variable domain KAGVTQTPRYLIKTRGQQVTLSCSPISGHRSVSWYQQTPGQGLQFLFEYFSETQRNKGNFPGRFSGRQFSNSRSEMNVSTLELGDSALYLCASTVGLQETQYFGPGTRLLVL.

The V and J genes are TRBV2 and TRBJ1-6; 7 nucleotides align to TRBD1. The CDR3 length is 14 residues. With V trimmed by 7 bases and J by 7 bases, 7 bases remained unmatched. Germline lookup yields CDR1 SNHLY and CDR2 FYNNEI. The CDR3 sequence is CASNPGQINSPLHF. The CDR3 nucleotides read TGTGCCAGCAATCCGGGACAGATCAATTCACCCCTCCACTTT.

In DNA form, the CDR3 reads TGTGCCAGCAGCGCCCGACAGGGAGATTCACCCCTCCACTTT. It codes for CASSARQGDSPLHF. The rearrangement links TRBV9 to TRBJ1-6, with TRBD1 matching 7 bases. Per germline, CDR1 SGDLS and CDR2 YYNGEE. J gave up 8 bases and V 3 bases, and 5 bases lay outside the gene matches. The CDR3 covers 14 residues.

The rearrangement links TRBV29-1 to TRBJ2-5; 10 nucleotides match TRBD1. CDR1 is SQVTM and CDR2 is ANQGSEA in the germline V gene. The length of the CDR3 is 14 residues. The V gene end was trimmed by 6 bases and the J gene end by 5 bases; junction bases not matched to a gene: 9. The CDR3 sequence: CSVVGQGTGETQYF. CDR3 sequence (DNA): TGCAGCGTAGTGGGACAGGGGACGGGGGAGACCCAGTACTTC.

This chain uses TRBV6-5 with TRBJ1-6; 9 positions agree with TRBD1. V was clipped by 0 bases and J by 7 bases; unmatched bases: 1. The CDR3 runs to 15 residues. Germline V lookup: CDR1 MNHEY, CDR2 SVGAGI. The chain's CDR3 is CASSYSGQGNSPLHF. CDR3 coding DNA: TGTGCCAGCAGTTACTCGGGACAGGGCAATTCACCCCTCCACTTT.

V is TRBV9 and J is TRBJ1-2; TRBD1 might be the D (6 bases). This CDR3 has 13 residues. With 0 bases removed from V and 9 bases from J, the gap between germline ends came to 12 bases. Germline V gene data show CDR1 as SGDLS and CDR2 as YYNGEE. CDR3 in amino acids: CASSVGGQPRYTF. The CDR3 coding sequence is TGTGCCAGCAGCGTAGGGGGGCAGCCACGCTACACCTTC.

This chain connects TRBV25-1 to TRBJ1-6, with 8 bases lining up with TRBD1. The CDR3 length is 15 residues. The junction had 5 bases not matched to a gene; V was cut back by 3 bases and J by 7 bases. Per the germline V gene, CDR1 is MGHDK and CDR2 is SYGVNS. CDR3 residues: CASSDRTGWNSPLHF. For the CDR3, the DNA is TGTGCCAGCAGTGACCGGACAGGGTGGAATTCACCCCTCCACTTT.

The chain carries TRBV19 and TRBJ2-6; 9 bases are shared with TRBD1. The CDR3 sequence is 16 residues long. The germline gives CDR1 LNHDA, CDR2 SQIVND (reference sequence). V was clipped by 2 bases and J by 2 bases; unmatched bases: 1. The CDR3 region has the DNA TGTGCCAGTAGTATAAACAGGGGGCCTGGGGCCAACGTCCTGACTTTC. It encodes CASSINRGPGANVLTF.

The chain combines TRBV10-3 with TRBJ2-3; TRBD2 matches at 13 bases. Germline-derived CDR1 and CDR2 are ENHRY and SYGVKD. The CDR3 loop spans 16 amino acids. J lost 1 base, V lost 3 bases, and 1 base had no gene match. The CDR3 sequence is CAISEGLAGGTDTQYF. The CDR3 nucleotides read TGTGCCATCAGTGAAGGACTAGCGGGAGGCACAGATACGCAGTATTTT.

V usage is TRBV14 and J usage is TRBJ2-7; the D gene is possibly TRBD1 (5 bases). This CDR3 is 14 amino acids long. Germline values: CDR1 SGHDN, CDR2 FVKESK. V shed 1 base and J shed 6 bases, with 13 bases lying between them. This CDR3 reads CASSQGSGLGEQYV. For the CDR3, the DNA is TGTGCCAGCAGCCAAGGATCAGGGTTAGGCGAGCAGTACGTC.

This clone was observed a few times. The rearrangement joins TRBV5-1 to TRBJ1-5; D is unclear. The CDR3 length is 15 residues. The ends were cut back, 0 bases at V and 4 bases at J, with 11 bases in the middle. Per the germline V gene, CDR1 is SGHRS and CDR2 is YFSETQ. The CDR3 coding sequence is TGCGCCAGCAGCTTGGGCGACGGAGAGAATCAGCCCCAGCATTTT. Translated: CASSLGDGENQPQHF.

This chain joins TRBV7-3 and TRBJ1-1, with D perhaps matching TRBD1 (5 bases). CDR3 size: 13 residues. V lost 4 bases and J lost 1, with 7 bases in between. The V gene's germline CDR1 is SGHTA and CDR2 FQGTGA. CDR3 bases: TGTGCCAGCAGCTCAGGGACGAACACTGAAGCTTTCTTT. Translated: CASSSGTNTEAFF.

V is TRBV6-5 and J is TRBJ2-3; 9 positions agree with TRBD2. This CDR3 has 15 amino acids. The germline CDR1 and CDR2 sequences are MNHEY and SVGAGI. The V gene end was trimmed by 0 bases and the J gene end by 4 bases; junction bases not matched to a gene: 2. The DNA of the CDR3 is TGTGCCAGCAGTTACTCTAGCGGGGGCTCAGATACGCAGTATTTT. This translates into CASSYSSGGSDTQYF.

The gene calls are TRBV3-1 (or the pseudogene TRBV3-2) and TRBJ2-5; the D gene is possibly TRBD2 (6 bases). V lost 4 bases and J lost 3, with 15 bases in between. Germline assignment: CDR1 LGHDT and CDR2 YNNKEL (reference sequence). The CDR3 length is 15 residues. The CDR3 sequence is CASSPPGRREETQYF. CDR3 in DNA: TGTGCCAGCAGCCCCCCGGGTCGGAGGGAAGAGACCCAGTACTTC.

The chain uses TRBV28 and TRBJ2-5; the match to TRBD1 covers 9 bases. CDR1 and CDR2 (germline): MDHEN, SYDVKM. V shed 5 bases and J 4 bases; nucleotides not matched to a gene: 8. This CDR3 region has 15 residues. In nucleotides, the CDR3 is TGTGCCAGCAGTCCCCGGAACAGGGGGCGAGAGACCCAGTACTTC. Its translation: CASSPRNRGRETQYF.

This chain joins TRBV19 and TRBJ1-1, with D possibly being TRBD1 (6 bases). V lost 3 bases to trimming and J lost 5 bases, with 16 bases between them. CDR3 length: 15 residues. Germline V gives CDR1 LNHDA, CDR2 SQIVND (reference sequence). The CDR3 sequence is CASSIWRGFGTEAFF. The CDR3 DNA reads as TGTGCCAGTAGTATTTGGAGGGGGTTCGGGACTGAAGCTTTCTTT.

The V and J genes are TRBV18 and TRBJ2-7; TRBD2 might be the D (6 bases). The V gene's germline CDR1 is KGHSH and CDR2 LQKENI. V dropped 2 bases and J dropped 4 bases, with 18 bases sitting between them. The CDR3 has 16 residues. Here the CDR3 DNA reads TGTGCCAGCTCACCAATGTTGAGTAGCGGACCTTACGAGCAGTACTTC. Amino acid sequence: CASSPMLSSGPYEQYF.

This clone was seen just once. The rearrangement joins TRBV7-9 to TRBJ2-3; maybe TRBD1 (9 bases). V was cut by 5 bases and J by 3 bases, with 18 bases left in between. The length of the CDR3 is 16 residues. Germline CDR1 is SEHNR and CDR2 is FQNEAQ (reference sequence). CDR3 loop: CASSAGGQGKTDTQYF. The CDR3 DNA reads as TGTGCCAGCAGCGCGGGGGGACAGGGTAAAACAGATACGCAGTATTTT.

The chain is built from TRBV7-9 and TRBJ1-3; weak D call: TRBD1 (5 bases). Trimming took 5 bases from V and 0 from J, leaving 11 bases between them. The CDR3 is 15 amino acids. Germline-derived CDR1 and CDR2 are SEHNR and FQNEAQ (reference sequence). The CDR3 loop is CASSVTGGSGNTIYF. CDR3 coding DNA: TGTGCCAGCAGCGTTACAGGAGGCTCTGGAAACACCATATATTTT. Combining the CDR3 with reference TRBV7-9 and TRBJ1-3 gives the whole variable domain DTGVSQNPRHKITKRGQNVTFRCDPISEHNRLYWYRQTLGQGPEFLTYFQNEAQLEKSRLLSDRFSAERPKGSFSTLEIQRTEQGDSAMYLCASSVTGGSGNTIYFGEGSWLTVV.

A single count supports this clone. The CDR3 sequence: CASSKRVLSGPSSYNEQFF. The CDR3 nucleotides are TGTGCCAGTAGTAAAAGGGTACTCTCGGGGCCTAGCTCCTACAATGAGCAGTTCTTC. V gene TRBV19 combines with J gene TRBJ2-1; perhaps D is TRBD1 or TRBD2 (5 bases each). V lost 4 bases, J lost 0 bases, and 22 bases lay in between. The germline gives CDR1 LNHDA, CDR2 SQIVND (reference sequence). This CDR3 has 19 amino acids.

The rearrangement links TRBV6-6 to TRBJ1-5; D is possibly TRBD1 (5 bases). Trimming removed 0 bases from V and 3 bases from J, with 12 bases in between. CDR3 length: 16 amino acids. Germline V gene data show CDR1 as MNHNY and CDR2 as SVGAGI (reference sequence). This chain's CDR3 is CASSYSWQGINQPQHF. CDR3 in DNA: TGTGCCAGCAGTTACTCCTGGCAGGGAATCAATCAGCCCCAGCATTTT.

The V call is TRBV27, the J call TRBJ1-4; the D is unclear. The germline gives CDR1 MNHEY, CDR2 SMNVEV (reference sequence). V was trimmed by 2 bases and J by 4 bases, leaving 5 bases between them. The CDR3 sequence is 13 residues long. CDR3 in DNA: TGTGCCAGCAGTTTACTCGATAATGAAAAACTGTTTTTT. It yields the protein CASSLLDNEKLFF. Looking up the rest from reference TRBV27 and TRBJ1-4 gives the full variable domain: EAQVTQNPRYLITVTGKKLTVTCSQNMNHEYMSWYRQDPGLGLRQIYYSMNVEVTDKGDVPEGYKVSRKEKRNFPLILESPSPNQTSLYFCASSLLDNEKLFFGSGTQLSVL.

J is TRBJ1-1 and V is TRBV19, with D possibly TRBD1 on 5 matching bases. Per germline, CDR1 LNHDA and CDR2 SQIVND (reference sequence). CDR3 length equals 16 residues. The germline V and J ends were trimmed by 3 bases and 4 bases, with 18 bases remaining between them. This CDR3 is CASSIYPGTGGTEAFF. CDR3 DNA sequence: TGTGCCAGTAGTATTTACCCCGGGACGGGGGGCACTGAAGCTTTCTTT. The whole variable domain, filled in from reference TRBV19 and TRBJ1-1, reads DGGITQSPKYLFRKEGQNVTLSCEQNLNHDAMYWYRQDPGQGLRLIYYSQIVNDFQKGDIAEGYSVSREKKESFPLTVTSAQKNPTAFYLCASSIYPGTGGTEAFFGQGTRLTVV.

The chain carries TRBV6-2 or TRBV6-3 and TRBJ2-7, with TRBD1 as a possible D gene (5 bases). V was trimmed by 6 bases and J by 2 bases, leaving 17 bases between them. This CDR3 region has 15 residues. Per germline, CDR1 MNHEY and CDR2 SVGEGT. CDR3 in DNA: TGTGCCAGCAGCCCCCCCGGCAGGGCCACCTACGAGCAGTACGTC. Translation gives CASSPPGRATYEQYV.